This T cell receptor beta chain is from a study of neoadjuvant anti-PD-1 for oral cavity cancer. Overall study findings and caveats: Higher pretreatment blood Treg/Th17 ratios correlated with higher pretreatment blood and lower post-treatment tumor TCRbeta clonality.

Time point meaning: after neoadjuvant nivolumab, at surgical resection. Analysis of PBMCs was direct, with no culture step. The junction had 10 bases not matched to a gene; V was cut back by 6 bases and J by 2 bases. Germline CDR1 and CDR2: ENHRY and SYGVKD. This CDR3 has 15 amino acids. Generated by immunoSEQ multiplex PCR, the TCRdb table keeps only in-frame clones and is missing some. The sample records fewer than 10,000 clones, about 73% being singletons. This clone has more than one count but fewer than ten. Its antigen is currently unknown. The sequenced sample was PBMCs, obtained after nivolumab (anti-PD-1) treatment. The source is a person aged 40 to 85 with oral cavity squamous cell carcinoma. The chain carries TRBV10-3 and TRBJ2-7; TRBD2 matches 7 bases. The CDR3 nucleotides are TGTGCCATCAGCGCCCTTGGGGGGGTTGCCTACGAGCAGTACTTC. It codes for CAISALGGVAYEQYF.